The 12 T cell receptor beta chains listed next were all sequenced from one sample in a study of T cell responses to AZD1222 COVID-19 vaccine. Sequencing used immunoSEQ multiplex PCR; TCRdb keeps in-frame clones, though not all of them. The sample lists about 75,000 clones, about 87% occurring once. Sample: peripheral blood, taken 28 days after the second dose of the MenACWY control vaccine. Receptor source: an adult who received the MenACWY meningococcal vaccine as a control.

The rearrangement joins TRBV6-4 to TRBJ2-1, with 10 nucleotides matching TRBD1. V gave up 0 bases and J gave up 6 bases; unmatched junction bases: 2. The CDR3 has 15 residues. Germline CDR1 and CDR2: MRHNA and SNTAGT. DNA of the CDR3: TGTGCCAGCAGTGACTCGCGGACAGGGGGCAATGAGCAGTTCTTC. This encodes CASSDSRTGGNEQFF.

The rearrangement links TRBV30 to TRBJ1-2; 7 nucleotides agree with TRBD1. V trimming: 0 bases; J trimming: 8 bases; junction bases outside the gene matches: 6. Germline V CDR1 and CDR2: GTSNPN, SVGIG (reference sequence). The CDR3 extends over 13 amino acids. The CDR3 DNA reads TGTGCCTGGAGTGTACAGGGGCTAGGAGGCTACACCTTC. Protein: CAWSVQGLGGYTF. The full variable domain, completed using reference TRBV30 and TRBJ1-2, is SQTIHQWPATLVQPVGSPLSLECTVEGTSNPNLYWYRQAAGRGLQLLFYSVGIGQISSEVPQNLSASRPQDRQFILSSKKLLLSDSGFYLCAWSVQGLGGYTFGSGTRLTVV.

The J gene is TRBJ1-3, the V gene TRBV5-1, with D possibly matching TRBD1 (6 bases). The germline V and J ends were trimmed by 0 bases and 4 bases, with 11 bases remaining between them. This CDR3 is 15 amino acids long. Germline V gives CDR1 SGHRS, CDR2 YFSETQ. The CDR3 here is CASSLAGGEGNTIYF. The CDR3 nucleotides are TGCGCCAGCAGCTTGGCTGGGGGCGAGGGAAACACCATATATTTT.

The CDR3 protein is CASSQDGRAGARGYTF. Here the CDR3 DNA reads TGCGCCAGCAGCCAAGATGGCCGGGCAGGCGCCCGGGGCTACACCTTC. J is TRBJ1-2 and V is TRBV4-3, with D uncertain. Germline V lookup: CDR1 LGHNA, CDR2 YSLEER. The CDR3 covers 16 residues. Trimming took off 0 bases at V and 8 bases at J, with 19 bases between the two ends.

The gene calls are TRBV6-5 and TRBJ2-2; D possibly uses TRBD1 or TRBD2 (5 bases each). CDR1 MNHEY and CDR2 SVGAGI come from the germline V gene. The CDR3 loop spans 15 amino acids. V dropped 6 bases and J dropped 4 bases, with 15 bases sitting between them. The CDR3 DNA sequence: TGTGCCAGCAGCACCGGGACCACCCTCACCGGGGAGCTGTTTTTT. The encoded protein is CASSTGTTLTGELFF.

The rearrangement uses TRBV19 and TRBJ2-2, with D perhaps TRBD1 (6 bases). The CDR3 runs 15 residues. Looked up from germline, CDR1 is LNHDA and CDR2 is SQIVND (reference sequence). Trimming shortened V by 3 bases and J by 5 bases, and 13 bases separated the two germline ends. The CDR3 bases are TGTGCCAGTAGTATTGGGGGACAATGGACCGGGGAGCTGTTTTTT. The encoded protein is CASSIGGQWTGELFF.

The CDR3 DNA follows: TGTGCCACCGGGGTGGACGACAATGAGCAGTTCTTC. Its translation: CATGVDDNEQFF. The V call is TRBV24-1, the J call TRBJ2-1; D unclear. Trimming took 9 bases from V and 5 from J, leaving 10 bases between them. Germline loops: CDR1 KGHDR, CDR2 SFDVKD. This CDR3 contains 12 residues.

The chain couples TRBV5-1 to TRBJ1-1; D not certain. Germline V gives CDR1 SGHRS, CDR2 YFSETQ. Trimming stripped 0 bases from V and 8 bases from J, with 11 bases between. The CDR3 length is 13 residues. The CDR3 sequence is CASSLAGRVEAFF. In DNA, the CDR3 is TGCGCCAGCAGCTTGGCCGGGAGGGTAGAAGCTTTCTTT. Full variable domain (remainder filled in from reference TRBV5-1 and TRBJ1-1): KAGVTQTPRYLIKTRGQQVTLSCSPISGHRSVSWYQQTPGQGLQFLFEYFSETQRNKGNFPGRFSGRQFSNSRSEMNVSTLELGDSALYLCASSLAGRVEAFFGQGTRLTVV.

The CDR3 nucleotides read TGTGCCAGCAGCCAGGTAGCGTGGGAGACCCAGTACTTC. It translates to CASSQVAWETQYF. The chain is built from TRBV4-2 and TRBJ2-5, with D maybe TRBD2 (5 bases). Trimming shortened V by 3 bases and J by 5 bases, and 10 bases separated the two germline ends. This CDR3 has 13 residues. Per germline, CDR1 LGHNA and CDR2 YNFKEQ.

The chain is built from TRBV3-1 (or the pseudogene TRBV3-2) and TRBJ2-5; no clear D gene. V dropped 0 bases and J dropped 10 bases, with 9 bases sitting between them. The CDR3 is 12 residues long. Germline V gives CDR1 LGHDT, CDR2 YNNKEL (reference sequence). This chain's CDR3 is CASSQDSRNQYF. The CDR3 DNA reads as TGTGCCAGCAGCCAAGATAGCCGAAACCAGTACTTC.

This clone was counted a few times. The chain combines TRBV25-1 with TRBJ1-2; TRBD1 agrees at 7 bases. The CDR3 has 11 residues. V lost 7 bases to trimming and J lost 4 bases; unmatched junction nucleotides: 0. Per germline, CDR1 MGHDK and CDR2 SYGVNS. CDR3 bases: TGTGCCAGCACAGGGGGCTATGGCTACACCTTC. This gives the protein CASTGGYGYTF.

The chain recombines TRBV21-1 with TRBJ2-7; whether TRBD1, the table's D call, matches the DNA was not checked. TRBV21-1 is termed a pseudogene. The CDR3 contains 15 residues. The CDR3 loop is CASNPRGDRDYEQYF. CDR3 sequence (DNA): TGTGCCAGCAACCCAAGGGGGGACAGGGACTACGAGCAGTACTTC.